This T cell receptor beta chain was retrieved from a study of T cell repertoires in cytomegalovirus infection. Findings and limits, study-wide: HLA-C-restricted TCR beta clonotypes specific for CMV led the ex vivo response.

As for this clonotype: Its antigen is still unknown.

TCRdb re-called the reads with MiXCR, one entry per CDR3 protein. The sample shows over 200,000 distinct CDR3 sequences, roughly an eighth of them seen only once. Sequencing was done on a sample of PBMCs. The sequence came from a human donor in good health (CMV status not recorded). Some clones in this sample may be carry-over from other donors' samples.

In DNA, the CDR3 is TGTGCCAGCAGCTTCTCGGGGGCTACCTACGAGCAGTACTTC. Its protein is CASSFSGATYEQYF. The chain is built from TRBV7-2 and TRBJ2-7; TRBD1 or TRBD2 may be the D gene (6 bases each). Germline V gene sequence: CDR1 SGHTA, CDR2 FQGNSA. Trimming cost V 3 bases and J 2 bases, with 11 bases left between them. There are 14 residues in the CDR3.